The T cell receptor (beta chain) under discussion was sequenced for a study of cytomegalovirus exposure and HLA in healthy donors. Study summary: Later analysis reported that the 110 or so validation repertoires shared the platform of the 650 to 700 first-cohort repertoires.

Germline lookup yields CDR1 LNHDA and CDR2 SQIVND (reference sequence). CDR3 size: 14 residues. Deletions cut 7 bases from V and 2 bases from J, with 14 bases between. Concerning this clone itself: No antigen is known for it.

Whole-study results and caveats: Subsequent analysis found a tendency for first-cohort TCR clusters to co-occur within the approximately 130 validation repertoires. Cytomegalovirus association was assigned to approximately 180 TCR beta chains. With high specificity and sensitivity, the classifier reportedly diagnosed cytomegalovirus status.

Repertoires were generated with immunoSEQ multiplex PCR, while TCRdb's copy carries only in-frame clones and drops some. The sample shows about 130,000 clones, approximately 82% of them seen only once. The chain has TRBV19 and TRBJ1-2; D perhaps matches TRBD1 (5 bases). The sequencing input was PBMCs. The sequence came from a man between 25 and 39 years old in good health and CMV-seropositive. The DNA for the CDR3 is TGTGCCAGTAAAGAACAGGAGGGGAACTATGGCTACACCTTC. This gives the protein CASKEQEGNYGYTF.